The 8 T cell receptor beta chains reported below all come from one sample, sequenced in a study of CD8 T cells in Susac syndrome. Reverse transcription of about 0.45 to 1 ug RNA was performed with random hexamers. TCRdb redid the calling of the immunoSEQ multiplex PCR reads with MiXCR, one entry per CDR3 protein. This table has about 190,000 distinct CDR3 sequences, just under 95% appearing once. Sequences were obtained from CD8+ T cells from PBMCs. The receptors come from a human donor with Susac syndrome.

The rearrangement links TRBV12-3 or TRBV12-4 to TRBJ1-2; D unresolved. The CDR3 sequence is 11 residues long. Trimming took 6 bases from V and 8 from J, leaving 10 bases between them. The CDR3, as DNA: TGTGCCAGCAGGAATACGGAGGGCTACACCTTC. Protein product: CASRNTEGYTF.

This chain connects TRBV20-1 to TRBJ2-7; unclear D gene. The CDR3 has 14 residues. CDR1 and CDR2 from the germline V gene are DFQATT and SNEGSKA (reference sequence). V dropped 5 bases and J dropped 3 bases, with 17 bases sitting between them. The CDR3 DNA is TGCAGTGCTTCCCCTACCGGACCCAACTACGAGCAGTACTTC. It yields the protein CSASPTGPNYEQYF.

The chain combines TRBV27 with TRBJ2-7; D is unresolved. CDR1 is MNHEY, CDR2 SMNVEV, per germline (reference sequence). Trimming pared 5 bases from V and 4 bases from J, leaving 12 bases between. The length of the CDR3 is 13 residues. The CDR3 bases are TGTGCCAGCAGTCCCCGGGCCCTATACGAGCAGTACTTC. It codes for CASSPRALYEQYF.

CDR3 loop: CASSLAGGGASVASYNEQFF. The CDR3 DNA sequence: TGTGCCAGCAGCTTGGCCGGAGGGGGGGCCTCGGTGGCCTCCTACAATGAGCAGTTCTTC. The V and J genes are TRBV5-4 and TRBJ2-1; D is perhaps TRBD2 (7 bases). The CDR3 length is 20 residues. CDR1 is SGHNT, CDR2 YYREEE, per germline (reference sequence). V shed 0 bases and J shed 0 bases, with 22 bases lying between them.

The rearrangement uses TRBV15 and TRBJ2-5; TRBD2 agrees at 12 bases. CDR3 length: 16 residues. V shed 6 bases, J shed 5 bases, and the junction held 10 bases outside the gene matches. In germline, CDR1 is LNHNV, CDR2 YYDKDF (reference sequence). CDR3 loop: CATSNLAGGKGETQYF. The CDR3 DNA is TGTGCCACCAGTAACCTAGCGGGAGGGAAAGGGGAGACCCAGTACTTC.

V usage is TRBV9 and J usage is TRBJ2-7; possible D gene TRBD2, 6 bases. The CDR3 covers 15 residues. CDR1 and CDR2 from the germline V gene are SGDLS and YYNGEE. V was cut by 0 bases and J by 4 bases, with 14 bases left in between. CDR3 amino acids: CASSVGEASLYEQYF. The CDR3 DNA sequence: TGTGCCAGCAGCGTAGGGGAGGCCTCCCTTTACGAGCAGTACTTC.

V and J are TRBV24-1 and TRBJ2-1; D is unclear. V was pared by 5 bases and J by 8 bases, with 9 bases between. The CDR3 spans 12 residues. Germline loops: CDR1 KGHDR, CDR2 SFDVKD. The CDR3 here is CATSAGRDEQFF. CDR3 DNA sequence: TGTGCCACCAGTGCTGGTCGAGATGAGCAGTTCTTC.

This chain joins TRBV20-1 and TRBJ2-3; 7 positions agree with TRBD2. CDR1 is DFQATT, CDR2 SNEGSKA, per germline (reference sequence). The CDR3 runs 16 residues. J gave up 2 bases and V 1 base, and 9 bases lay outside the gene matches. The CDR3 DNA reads TGCAGTGCTAGAGTATGGGGGAGGGCCATCACAGATACGCAGTATTTT. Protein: CSARVWGRAITDTQYF.